This T cell receptor beta chain was sequenced in a study of Ad26.COV2.S vaccination and SARS-CoV-2 variants. Study context: Participants got Ad26.COV2.S intramuscularly, once or twice 56 days apart. Findings of the study overall: Substantial breadth was reported for post-vaccination spike-specific CD8+ and CD4+ T cells. Vaccine recipients showed a spike-specific TCR breadth that was higher than in placebo recipients.

As to treatment: around 19 received Ad26.COV2.S at low or high dose, single or two shots; about 5 received placebo; per-sample allocation not given. Samples were taken on day 63 after the first vaccine or placebo injection. It was an adult aged 18-55 years in Boston who was the donor. Remarks on this clone: Its antigen is not known.

Sequencing used immunoSEQ multiplex PCR; TCRdb keeps in-frame clones, though not all of them. The table has 350,000 to 400,000 clones, about 88% seen once. This specimen consisted of peripheral blood, obtained in a trial of Ad26.COV2.S vaccine versus placebo. The receptor was isolated from a person aged 18-65 years who received the Ad26.COV2.S COVID-19 vaccine or a placebo.

CDR3 sequence (DNA): TGTGCCAGCAGCTTAGACCTGAAGTACCAAGAGACCCAGTACTTC. It codes for CASSLDLKYQETQYF. The V call is TRBV7-8, the J call TRBJ2-5; no reliable D call. Germline values: CDR1 SGHVS, CDR2 FQNEAQ. This CDR3 is built from 15 residues. The V gene lost 1 base and the J gene lost 0 bases, with 9 bases spanning the gap.